This T cell receptor beta chain was sequenced in a study of response to subunit inactivated influenza vaccine listed by TCRdb under 2018. About the full investigation: Deep quantitative profiling of the T cell receptor repertoire was used in the study to follow responses to a trivalent subunit inactivated influenza vaccine. Overall study results and their limits: The authors suggested that each seasonal influenza vaccination may recruit only a limited number of new T cells.

This clonotype was counted a few times. Its antigen is still unknown. Base qualities are not recorded, but no much larger clone differs from it by a single base. The library was made by RT-PCR. This sample was sequenced with an Illumina HiSeq 2500. Starting from the raw public reads, TCRdb applied fastp trimming at Q25, assembled clones with MiXCR and retained in-frame beta chains. Rows matching on CDR3 protein sequence are summarized as one entry with the most common DNA and genes. The sample table records over 800,000 distinct CDR3 sequences; 21% of these occur just once. Roughly 10% of the sample is taken by the ten largest. The germline V and J ends show losses of 6 bases and 6 bases respectively, and no gene match explains 13 bases of the junction. Its CDR3 holds 15 amino acids, cysteine through phenylalanine. Only the CDR3 part of the read is kept: 45 bases, read in frame from the first base.

Sequencing used PBMCs from blood, obtained 5 days after vaccination. The sequence joins TRBV12-3 or TRBV12-4 to TRBJ2-5, with 7 bases matching TRBD2. The clonotype was recovered from a man between 50 and 59 years old who received an inactivated influenza vaccine. Donor details come from another sample of the same person, matched by shared clones. The CDR3 protein is CASRVREGLFQTQYF. The DNA sequence follows: TGTGCCAGCAGGGTTAGGGAGGGCCTTTTCCAGACCCAGTACTTC.